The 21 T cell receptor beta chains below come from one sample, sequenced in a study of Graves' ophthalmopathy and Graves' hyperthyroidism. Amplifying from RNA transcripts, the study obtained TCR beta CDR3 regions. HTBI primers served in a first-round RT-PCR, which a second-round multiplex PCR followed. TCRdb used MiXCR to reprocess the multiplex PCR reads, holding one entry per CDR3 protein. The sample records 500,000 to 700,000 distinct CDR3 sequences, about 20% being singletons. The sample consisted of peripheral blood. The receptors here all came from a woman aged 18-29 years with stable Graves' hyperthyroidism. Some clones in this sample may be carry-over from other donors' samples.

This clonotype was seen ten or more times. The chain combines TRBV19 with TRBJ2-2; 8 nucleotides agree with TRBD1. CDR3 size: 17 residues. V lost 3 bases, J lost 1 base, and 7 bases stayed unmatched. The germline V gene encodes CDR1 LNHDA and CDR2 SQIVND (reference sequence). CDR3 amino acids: CASSIVTGAQNTGELFF. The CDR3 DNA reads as TGTGCCAGTAGTATTGTGACAGGGGCCCAGAACACCGGGGAGCTGTTTTTT.

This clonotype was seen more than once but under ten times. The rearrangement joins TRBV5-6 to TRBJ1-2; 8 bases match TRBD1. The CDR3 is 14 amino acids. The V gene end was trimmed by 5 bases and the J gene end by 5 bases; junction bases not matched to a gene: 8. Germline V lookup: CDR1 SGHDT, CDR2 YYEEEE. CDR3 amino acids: CASSDWTGSYGYTF. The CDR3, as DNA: TGTGCCAGCAGTGACTGGACAGGGAGTTATGGCTACACCTTC. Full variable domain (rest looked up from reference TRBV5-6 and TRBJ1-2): DAGVTQSPTHLIKTRGQQVTLRCSPKSGHDTVSWYQQALGQGPQFIFQYYEEEERQRGNFPDRFSGHQFPNYSSELNVNALLLGDSALYLCASSDWTGSYGYTFGSGTRLTVV.

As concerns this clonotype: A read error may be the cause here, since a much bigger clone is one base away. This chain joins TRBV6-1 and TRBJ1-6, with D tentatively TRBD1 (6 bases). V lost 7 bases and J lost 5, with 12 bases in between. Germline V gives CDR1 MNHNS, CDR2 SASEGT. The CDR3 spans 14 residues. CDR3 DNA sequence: TGTGCCAGCAATGGAGACAGGAATAATTCACCCCTCCACTTT. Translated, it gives CASNGDRNNSPLHF.

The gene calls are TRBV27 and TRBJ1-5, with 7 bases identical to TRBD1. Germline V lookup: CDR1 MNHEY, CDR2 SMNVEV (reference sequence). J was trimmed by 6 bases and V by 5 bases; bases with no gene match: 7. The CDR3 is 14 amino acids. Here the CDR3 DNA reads TGTGCCAGCAGTCCTTTGACAGGGCTTCAGCCCCAGCATTTT. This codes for CASSPLTGLQPQHF.

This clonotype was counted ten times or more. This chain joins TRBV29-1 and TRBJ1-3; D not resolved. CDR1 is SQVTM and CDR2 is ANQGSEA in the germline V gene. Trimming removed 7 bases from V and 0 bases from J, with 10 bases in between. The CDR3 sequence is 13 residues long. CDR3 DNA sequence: TGCAGCGGCCTGGGGAGCTCTGGAAACACCATATATTTT. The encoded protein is CSGLGSSGNTIYF.

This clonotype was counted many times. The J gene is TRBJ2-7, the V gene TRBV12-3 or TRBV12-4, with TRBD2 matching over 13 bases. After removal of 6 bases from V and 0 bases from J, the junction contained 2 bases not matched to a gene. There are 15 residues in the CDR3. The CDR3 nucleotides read TGTGCCAGCAGCCGGACTAGCGGGGGCTCCTACGAGCAGTACTTC. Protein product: CASSRTSGGSYEQYF.

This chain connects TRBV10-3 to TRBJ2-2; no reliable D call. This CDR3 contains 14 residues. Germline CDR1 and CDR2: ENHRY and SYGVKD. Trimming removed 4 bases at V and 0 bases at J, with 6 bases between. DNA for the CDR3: TGTGCCATCAGTGGGGTCGCGAACACCGGGGAGCTGTTTTTT. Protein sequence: CAISGVANTGELFF.

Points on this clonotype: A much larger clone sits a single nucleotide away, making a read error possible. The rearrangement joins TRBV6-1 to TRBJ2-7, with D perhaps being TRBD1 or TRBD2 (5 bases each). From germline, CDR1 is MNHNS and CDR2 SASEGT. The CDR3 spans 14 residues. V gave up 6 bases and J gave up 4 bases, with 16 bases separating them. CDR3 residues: CASRRSGGLYEQYV. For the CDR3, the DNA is TGTGCCAGCAGGCGCTCTGGGGGATTGTACGAGCAGTACGTC.

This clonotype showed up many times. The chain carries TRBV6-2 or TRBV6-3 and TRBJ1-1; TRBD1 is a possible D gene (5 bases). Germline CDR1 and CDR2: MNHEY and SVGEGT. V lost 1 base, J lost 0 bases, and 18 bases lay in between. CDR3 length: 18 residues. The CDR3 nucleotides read TGTGCCAGCAGTTACTGGGGCAGGAGAGGTACACTGAACACTGAAGCTTTCTTT. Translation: CASSYWGRRGTLNTEAFF.

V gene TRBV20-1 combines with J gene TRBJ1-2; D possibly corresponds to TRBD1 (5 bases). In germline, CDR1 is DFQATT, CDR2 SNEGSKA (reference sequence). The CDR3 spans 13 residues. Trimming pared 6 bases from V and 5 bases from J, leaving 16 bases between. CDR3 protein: CSANRRQLYGYTF. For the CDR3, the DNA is TGCAGTGCCAACAGAAGACAGCTGTATGGCTACACCTTC.

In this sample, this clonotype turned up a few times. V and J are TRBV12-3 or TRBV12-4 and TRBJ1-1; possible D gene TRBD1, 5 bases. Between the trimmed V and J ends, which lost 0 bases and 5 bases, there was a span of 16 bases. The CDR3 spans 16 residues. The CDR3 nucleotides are TGTGCCAGCAGTTTAGCGCTTACGGCAGGGAGGACTGAAGCTTTCTTT. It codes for CASSLALTAGRTEAFF.

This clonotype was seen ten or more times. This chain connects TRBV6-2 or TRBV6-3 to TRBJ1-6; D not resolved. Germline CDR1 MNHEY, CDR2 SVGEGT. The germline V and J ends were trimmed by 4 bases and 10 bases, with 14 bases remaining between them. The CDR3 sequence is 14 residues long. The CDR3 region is CASSSTQERSPLHF. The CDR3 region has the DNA TGTGCCAGCAGTTCGACGCAGGAGAGATCACCCCTCCACTTT.

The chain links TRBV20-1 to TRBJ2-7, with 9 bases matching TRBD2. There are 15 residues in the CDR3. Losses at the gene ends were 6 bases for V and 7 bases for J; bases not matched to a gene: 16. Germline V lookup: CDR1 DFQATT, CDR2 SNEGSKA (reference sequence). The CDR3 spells CSALRSAGGPREQYF. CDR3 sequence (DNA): TGCAGTGCGTTACGGTCGGCGGGGGGGCCGCGTGAGCAGTACTTC.

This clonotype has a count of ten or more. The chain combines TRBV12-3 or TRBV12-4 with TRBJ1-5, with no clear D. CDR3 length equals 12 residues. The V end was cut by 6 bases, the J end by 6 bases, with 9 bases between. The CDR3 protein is CASRAASQPQHF. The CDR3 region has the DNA TGTGCCAGCAGGGCAGCGAGTCAGCCCCAGCATTTT.

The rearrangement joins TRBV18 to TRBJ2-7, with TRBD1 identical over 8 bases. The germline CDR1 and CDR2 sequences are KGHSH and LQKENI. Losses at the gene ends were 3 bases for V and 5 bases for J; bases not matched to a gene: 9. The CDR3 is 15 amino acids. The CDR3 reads CASSPSTGAPNEQYF. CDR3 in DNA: TGTGCCAGCTCACCGTCGACAGGGGCCCCAAACGAGCAGTACTTC.

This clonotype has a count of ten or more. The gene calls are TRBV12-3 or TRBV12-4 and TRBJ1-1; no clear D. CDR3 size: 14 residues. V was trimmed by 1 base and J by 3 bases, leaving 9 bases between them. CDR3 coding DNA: TGTGCCAGCAGTTTAGGGGAGGGCTACACTGAAGCTTTCTTT. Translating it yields CASSLGEGYTEAFF.

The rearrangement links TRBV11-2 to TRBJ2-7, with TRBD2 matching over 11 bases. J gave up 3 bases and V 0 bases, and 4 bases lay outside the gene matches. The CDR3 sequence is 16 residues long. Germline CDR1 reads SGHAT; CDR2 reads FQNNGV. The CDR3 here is CASSLDLLAGGYEQYF. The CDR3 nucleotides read TGTGCCAGCAGCTTAGATCTGCTAGCGGGGGGCTACGAGCAGTACTTC.

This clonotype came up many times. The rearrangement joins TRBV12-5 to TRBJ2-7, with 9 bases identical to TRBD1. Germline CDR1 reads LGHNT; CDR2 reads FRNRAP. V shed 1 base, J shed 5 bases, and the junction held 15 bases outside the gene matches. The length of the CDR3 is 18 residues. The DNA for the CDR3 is TGTGCTAGTGGTTTGGCAAGACTGGGTGGACAGGGGTTCCACGAGCAGTACTTC. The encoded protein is CASGLARLGGQGFHEQYF.

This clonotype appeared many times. CDR3 residues: CASSQEAAGGGYTF. The CDR3, as DNA: TGCGCCAGCAGCCAAGAAGCTGCGGGTGGGGGCTACACCTTC. The chain employs TRBV4-1 and TRBJ1-2, with unresolved D. Germline assignment: CDR1 MGHRA and CDR2 YSYEKL. V lost 0 bases and J lost 8, with 13 bases in between. The CDR3 is 14 residues long.

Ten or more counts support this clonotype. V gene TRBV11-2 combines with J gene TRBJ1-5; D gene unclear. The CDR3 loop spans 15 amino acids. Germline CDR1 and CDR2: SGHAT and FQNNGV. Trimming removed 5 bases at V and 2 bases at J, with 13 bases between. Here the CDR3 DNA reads TGTGCCAGCAGCGTCTCCTCGGAGGGCAATCAGCCCCAGCATTTT. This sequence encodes CASSVSSEGNQPQHF.

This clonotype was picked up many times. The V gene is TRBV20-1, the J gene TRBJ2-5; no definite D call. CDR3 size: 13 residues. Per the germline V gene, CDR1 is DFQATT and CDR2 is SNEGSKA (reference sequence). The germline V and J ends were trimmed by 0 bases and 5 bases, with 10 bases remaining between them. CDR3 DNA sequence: TGCAGTGCTAGAGATGTGGCGACGGAGACCCAGTACTTC. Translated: CSARDVATETQYF.